This entry lists 26 T cell receptor beta chains sequenced from one sample in a study of T cells in Graves' hyperthyroidism and ophthalmopathy (dated by TCRdb to between 2018 and 2021). The library was made by multiplex PCR. Sequencing was carried out with an Illumina HiSeq 2000. The TCR beta CDR3 regions were amplified from RNA transcripts. For the first round of RT-PCR on the TCR CDR3, the HTBI primer set was used together with the Qiagen OneStep RT-PCR kit. Clones were called with MiXCR by TCRdb after fastp trimmed the public reads at Q25, and only in-frame beta chains were retained. Identical CDR3 protein sequences are pooled into one entry, listed with their most common genes and DNA. The table for this sample lists over 650,000 distinct CDR3 sequences; about 45% of them were counted only once. Less than 9% of the sample rests with the top ten. The sample was peripheral blood or thyroid tissue (not recorded which). Receptors originate from an adult man with Graves' disease, either hyperthyroidism or ophthalmopathy (not recorded which).

This clonotype was observed many times. The genes are TRBV2 and TRBJ1-1; no firm D call. From germline, CDR1 is SNHLY and CDR2 FYNNEI. There are 12 residues in the CDR3. Trimming pared 7 bases from V and 0 bases from J, leaving 6 bases between. The CDR3 is CASKKLNTEAFF. As DNA, the CDR3 is TGTGCCAGCAAGAAGCTGAACACTGAAGCTTTCTTT. Full variable domain (rest looked up from reference TRBV2 and TRBJ1-1): EPEVTQTPSHQVTQMGQEVILRCVPISNHLYFYWYRQILGQKVEFLVSFYNNEISEKSEIFDDQFSVERPDGSNFTLKIRSTKLEDSAMYFCASKKLNTEAFFGQGTRLTVV.

The genes are TRBV7-8 and TRBJ2-7; 10 bases are shared with TRBD2. CDR3 length: 15 residues. CDR1 SGHVS and CDR2 FQNEAQ come from the germline V gene. With 5 bases clipped from V and 6 bases from J, the junction kept 10 bases outside the gene matches. Here the CDR3 reads CASSPRLAGPGEQYF. In DNA form, the CDR3 reads TGTGCCAGCAGCCCTCGACTAGCGGGTCCGGGCGAGCAGTACTTC.

This clonotype was seen ten or more times. The chain recombines TRBV25-1 with TRBJ1-4; 8 bases are shared with TRBD1. J gave up 6 bases and V 10 bases, and 10 bases lay outside the gene matches. CDR1 and CDR2 (germline): MGHDK, SYGVNS. The CDR3 length is 14 residues. CDR3 protein: CATSIPTGDEKLFF. CDR3 sequence (DNA): TGTGCCACCTCGATACCGACAGGGGATGAAAAACTGTTTTTT.

This clonotype was seen ten or more times. The genes are TRBV14 and TRBJ2-5, with TRBD1 matching over 8 bases. After removal of 2 bases from V and 1 base from J, the junction contained 0 bases not matched to a gene. The germline CDR1 and CDR2 sequences are SGHDN and FVKESK. The length of the CDR3 is 14 residues. CDR3 coding DNA: TGTGCCAGCAGCCAAACAGGGGGCCAAGAGACCCAGTACTTC. This codes for CASSQTGGQETQYF.

J is TRBJ2-2 and V is TRBV19; no clear D. The V and J ends lost 8 bases and 3 bases respectively, with 10 bases between them. The V gene's germline CDR1 is LNHDA and CDR2 SQIVND (reference sequence). The CDR3 runs 13 residues. CDR3 region: CASAVIHTGELFF. CDR3 nucleotides: TGTGCCAGTGCGGTTATCCACACCGGGGAGCTGTTTTTT.

In regard to this clonotype: One end of the junction does not line up with germline, which may come from a read error. V gene TRBV20-1 combines with J gene TRBJ2-7; D is tentatively TRBD1 or TRBD2 (5 bases each). This CDR3 comprises 14 residues. Germline assignment: CDR1 DFQATT and CDR2 SNEGSKA (reference sequence). DNA for the CDR3: TGCAGTGCCAGAGGGGATCCGGAGACCTACGAGCAGTACTTC. This gives the protein CSARGDPETYEQYF.

A few counts support this clonotype. The chain recombines TRBV6-4 with TRBJ1-2; no clear D gene. The germline V gene encodes CDR1 MRHNA and CDR2 SNTAGT. The CDR3 extends over 14 amino acids. V was pared by 3 bases and J by 4 bases, with 12 bases between. Written as DNA, the CDR3 is TGTGCCAGCAGTGAGTCCGGGAGGCCCTATGGCTACACCTTC. Translated, it gives CASSESGRPYGYTF.

This rearrangement joins TRBV9 to TRBJ2-2; TRBD2 matches at 8 bases. Germline V gene sequence: CDR1 SGDLS, CDR2 YYNGEE. The V gene end was trimmed by 2 bases and the J gene end by 1 base; junction bases not matched to a gene: 1. The CDR3 loop spans 15 amino acids. The CDR3 region has the DNA TGTGCCAGCAGCGTGGCGGGAGGGAACACCGGGGAGCTGTTTTTT. Its translation is CASSVAGGNTGELFF.

The gene calls are TRBV7-9 and TRBJ1-3; D possibly corresponds to TRBD1 (5 bases). The CDR3 has 16 residues. V was clipped by 5 bases and J by 0 bases, with 14 bases between them. CDR1 and CDR2 from the germline V gene are SEHNR and FQNEAQ (reference sequence). The CDR3 DNA is TGTGCCAGCAGCGCCTCGACAGCGAGCTCTGGAAACACCATATATTTT. This encodes CASSASTASSGNTIYF.

The chain recombines TRBV10-3 with TRBJ1-4, with TRBD1 matching 8 bases. CDR1 is ENHRY and CDR2 is SYGVKD in the germline V gene. The junction had 7 bases not matched to a gene; V was cut back by 2 bases and J by 8 bases. The CDR3 totals 15 residues. CDR3 sequence: CAISEPSTGEEKLFF. Here the CDR3 DNA reads TGTGCCATCAGTGAGCCATCGACAGGGGAGGAAAAACTGTTTTTT.

The rearrangement joins TRBV13 to TRBJ1-6; tentatively, D is TRBD1 (5 bases). Trimming removed 4 bases from V and 1 base from J, with 17 bases in between. CDR3 size: 18 residues. Germline V gene data show CDR1 as PRHDT and CDR2 as FYEKMQ (reference sequence). CDR3 loop: CASSWGGDFSSYNSPLHF. In DNA, the CDR3 is TGTGCCAGCAGCTGGGGAGGGGACTTTTCGTCCTATAATTCACCCCTCCACTTT. Drawing the rest from reference TRBV13 and TRBJ1-6, the complete variable domain is AAGVIQSPRHLIKEKRETATLKCYPIPRHDTVYWYQQGPGQDPQFLISFYEKMQSDKGSIPDRFSAQQFSDYHSELNMSSLELGDSALYFCASSWGGDFSSYNSPLHFGNGTRLTVT.

A word on this clonotype: A single base separates this from a much larger clone, so it may be a read error. The rearrangement uses TRBV10-3 and TRBJ1-5; D is undetermined. Per germline, CDR1 ENHRY and CDR2 SYGVKD. The CDR3 is 15 amino acids. For the CDR3, the DNA is TGTGCCAGCAGTGAGTCTCTTTCGTCGGATCAGCCCCAGCATTTT. Encoded protein: CASSESLSSDQPQHF.

This clonotype was counted many times. V usage is TRBV19 and J usage is TRBJ1-5, with D unresolved. V lost 5 bases to trimming and J lost 7 bases, with 9 bases between them. This CDR3 contains 12 residues. Germline-derived CDR1 and CDR2 are LNHDA and SQIVND (reference sequence). The DNA of the CDR3 is TGTGCCAGTAGTTCGGCGGGGCAGCCCCAGCATTTT. It is translated as CASSSAGQPQHF.

This clonotype was detected only a few times. This chain uses TRBV6-1 with TRBJ2-2; tentatively, D is TRBD1 (5 bases). This CDR3 comprises 14 residues. The germline CDR1 and CDR2 sequences are MNHNS and SASEGT. Trimming left V 4 bases short and J 4 bases short, with 10 bases between. Here the CDR3 DNA reads TGTGCCAGCAGTGTCAGGGCCCCCACCGGGGAGCTGTTTTTT. Translation gives CASSVRAPTGELFF.

The chain uses TRBV6-1 and TRBJ2-7; D unclear. Trimming removed 8 bases at V and 2 bases at J, with 13 bases between. CDR1 MNHNS and CDR2 SASEGT come from the germline V gene. The CDR3 runs 13 residues. CDR3 amino acids: CASHPRSAYEQYF. Written as DNA, the CDR3 is TGTGCCAGCCACCCCCGATCCGCCTACGAGCAGTACTTC.

The chain uses TRBV5-6 and TRBJ1-2; no clear D. V lost 2 bases and J lost 0, with 5 bases in between. CDR3 length: 13 residues. Germline V gene lookup returns CDR1 SGHDT and CDR2 YYEEEE. The CDR3 sequence: CASSFPANYGYTF. CDR3 nucleotide sequence: TGTGCCAGCAGCTTTCCTGCTAACTATGGCTACACCTTC.

This chain links TRBV7-9 with TRBJ2-6; 11 bases align to TRBD1. This CDR3 region has 18 residues. With V trimmed by 3 bases and J by 2 bases, 6 bases remained unmatched. The germline V gene has CDR1 SEHNR and CDR2 FQNEAQ (reference sequence). The CDR3 DNA reads as TGTGCCAGCAGCTTCGGGGACAGGGGGATACCTGGGGCCAACGTCCTGACTTTC. Translating it yields CASSFGDRGIPGANVLTF.

The V and J genes are TRBV7-9 and TRBJ2-7, with 7 bases fitting TRBD1. Germline CDR1 SEHNR, CDR2 FQNEAQ (reference sequence). The CDR3 is made up of 15 amino acids. V shed 6 bases and J 0 bases; nucleotides not matched to a gene: 8. This CDR3 is CASSYSWDSSYEQYF. The CDR3 DNA reads TGTGCCAGCAGTTACTCCTGGGACAGCTCCTACGAGCAGTACTTC.

This sequence joins TRBV2 and TRBJ1-6, with no clear D. The V gene lost 7 bases and the J gene lost 11 bases, with 15 bases spanning the gap. The CDR3 is 13 residues long. From germline, CDR1 is SNHLY and CDR2 FYNNEI. For the CDR3, the DNA is TGTGCCAGCATTGCTCCGGGAGTGACACCCCTCCACTTT. Translated: CASIAPGVTPLHF.

This clonotype was seen at least ten times. The chain links TRBV7-8 to TRBJ2-7, with D unclear. V lost 2 bases, J lost 0 bases, and 8 bases lay in between. The germline V gene has CDR1 SGHVS and CDR2 FQNEAQ. The CDR3 runs to 14 residues. CDR3 amino acids: CASSLSESSYEQYF. CDR3 sequence (DNA): TGTGCCAGCAGCTTAAGCGAGAGCTCCTACGAGCAGTACTTC.

This clonotype occurred many times. The chain joins TRBV24-1 to TRBJ2-2; 7 nucleotides agree with TRBD2. After removal of 12 bases from V and 1 base from J, the junction contained 4 bases not matched to a gene. The CDR3 has 13 residues. CDR1 is KGHDR, CDR2 SFDVKD, per germline. CDR3 DNA: TGTGCCGCGAGGGAGGGGAACACCGGGGAGCTGTTTTTT. Its protein is CAAREGNTGELFF.

This clonotype was picked up many times. The chain carries TRBV24-1 and TRBJ1-2, with a weak D call TRBD1 (5 bases). Germline lookup yields CDR1 KGHDR and CDR2 SFDVKD. This CDR3 spans 13 amino acids. Trimming shortened V by 2 bases and J by 7 bases, and 10 bases separated the two germline ends. As DNA, the CDR3 is TGTGCCACCAGTGATTACAGGTTGTCTGGCTACACCTTC. Translated: CATSDYRLSGYTF.

This clonotype has only a few counts. V usage is TRBV21-1 and J usage is TRBJ1-4; the D call in the table, TRBD1, was not verified against the DNA. TRBV21-1 is labeled a pseudogene. This CDR3 has 15 amino acids. The CDR3 DNA sequence: TGTGCCAGCAGCACCGACGGGGCGGGGAATGAAAAACTGTTTTTT. It codes for CASSTDGAGNEKLFF.

This sequence joins TRBV24-1 and TRBJ1-5; no firm D call. The germline V gene encodes CDR1 KGHDR and CDR2 SFDVKD. This CDR3 is 12 amino acids long. The V end was cut by 6 bases, the J end by 7 bases, with 9 bases between. The CDR3: CATSLGGQPQHF. The CDR3 DNA reads TGTGCCACCAGTTTAGGTGGGCAGCCCCAGCATTTT.

The V and J genes are TRBV12-3 or TRBV12-4 and TRBJ1-6, with a tentative D call TRBD1 (5 bases). Trimming left V 1 base short and J 10 bases short, with 11 bases between. The CDR3 contains 14 residues. DNA of the CDR3: TGTGCCAGCAGTTTAGTTAGGGGAGCGTCACCCCTCCACTTT. It codes for CASSLVRGASPLHF.

V usage is TRBV19 and J usage is TRBJ1-2; D gene uncertain. The CDR3 sequence is 11 residues long. CDR1 and CDR2 (germline): LNHDA, SQIVND (reference sequence). V was trimmed by 8 bases and J by 7 bases, leaving 11 bases between them. This CDR3 is CASSPGIGYTF. CDR3 nucleotide sequence: TGTGCCAGTTCTCCGGGAATTGGCTACACCTTC.